This T cell receptor (beta chain) is drawn from a study of blood T cell repertoires in COVID-19. Study-level information: Samples representing acute and convalescent COVID-19 were sourced from the United States, Italy and Spain. T cells, B-cell-depleted T cells, or PBMCs supplied cDNA or gDNA.

Authors' processing steps: By means of reference gene primer amplification, nucleated cell counts were estimated. Clones were sequenced by immunoSEQ multiplex PCR, and TCRdb holds only the in-frame ones, with some missing. The V and J calls and clone size are taken from that table; D and trimming were inferred from the DNA. The table shows about 180,000 clones, with roughly 80% occurring only once. Germline lookup yields CDR1 SGHVS and CDR2 FQNEAQ. This CDR3 is built from 14 residues. Trimming took 7 bases from V and 10 from J, leaving 22 bases between them. Material for sequencing was peripheral blood. This TCR came from a human donor in a cohort sampled during active COVID-19. The chain has TRBV7-8 and TRBJ1-1, with D perhaps matching TRBD1 (5 bases). CDR3 DNA: TGTGCCAGCACAACATTAGGGACTTCTCGAGGAGCTTTCTTT. Translated: CASTTLGTSRGAFF.